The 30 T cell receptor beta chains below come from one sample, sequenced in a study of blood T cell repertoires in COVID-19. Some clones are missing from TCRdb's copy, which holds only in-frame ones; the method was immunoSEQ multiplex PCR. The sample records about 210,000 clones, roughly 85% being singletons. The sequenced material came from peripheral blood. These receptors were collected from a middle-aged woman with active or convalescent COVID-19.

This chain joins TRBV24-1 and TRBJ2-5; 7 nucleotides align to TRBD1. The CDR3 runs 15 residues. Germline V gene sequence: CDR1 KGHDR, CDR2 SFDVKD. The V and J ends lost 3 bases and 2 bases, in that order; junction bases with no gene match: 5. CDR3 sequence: CATSDKGRGQETQYF. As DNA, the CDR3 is TGTGCCACCAGTGATAAGGGCAGGGGGCAAGAGACCCAGTACTTC.

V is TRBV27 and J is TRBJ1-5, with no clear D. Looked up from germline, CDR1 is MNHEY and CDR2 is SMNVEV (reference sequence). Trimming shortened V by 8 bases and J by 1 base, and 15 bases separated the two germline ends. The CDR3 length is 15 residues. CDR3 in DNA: TGTGCCAGCGGGGAACGGGGTTTAAGCAATCAGCCCCAGCATTTT. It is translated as CASGERGLSNQPQHF.

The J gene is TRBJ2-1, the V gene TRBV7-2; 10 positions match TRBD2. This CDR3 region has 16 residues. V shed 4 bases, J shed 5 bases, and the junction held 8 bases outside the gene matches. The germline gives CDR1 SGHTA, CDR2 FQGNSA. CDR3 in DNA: TGTGCCAGCAGCTCCAAGCGGGGGGGCGATAACAATGAGCAGTTCTTC. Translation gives CASSSKRGGDNNEQFF.

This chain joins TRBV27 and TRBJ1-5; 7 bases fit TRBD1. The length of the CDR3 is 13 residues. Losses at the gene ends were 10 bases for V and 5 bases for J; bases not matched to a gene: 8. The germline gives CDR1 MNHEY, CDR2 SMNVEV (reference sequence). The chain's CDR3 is CATRDSWDQPQHF. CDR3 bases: TGTGCCACCAGGGACAGTTGGGATCAGCCCCAGCATTTT.

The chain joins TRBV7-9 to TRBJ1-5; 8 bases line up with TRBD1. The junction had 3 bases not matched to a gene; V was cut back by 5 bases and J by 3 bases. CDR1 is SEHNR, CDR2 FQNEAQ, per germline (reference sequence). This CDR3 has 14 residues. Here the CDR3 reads CASSKTGDNQPQHF. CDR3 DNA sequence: TGTGCCAGCAGCAAGACAGGGGACAATCAGCCCCAGCATTTT.

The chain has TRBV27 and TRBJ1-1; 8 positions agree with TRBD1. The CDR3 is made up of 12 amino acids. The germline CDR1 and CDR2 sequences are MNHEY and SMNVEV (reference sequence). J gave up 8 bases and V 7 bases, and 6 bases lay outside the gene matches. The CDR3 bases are TGTGCCAGCAAGCAGGGGGCTTACGAAGCTTTCTTT. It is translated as CASKQGAYEAFF.

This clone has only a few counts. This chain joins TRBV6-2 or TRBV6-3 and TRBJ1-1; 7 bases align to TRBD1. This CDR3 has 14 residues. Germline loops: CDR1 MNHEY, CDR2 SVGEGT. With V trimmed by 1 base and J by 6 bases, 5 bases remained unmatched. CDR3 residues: CASSYLTDRPEAFF. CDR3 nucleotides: TGTGCCAGCAGTTACTTGACGGACAGGCCTGAAGCTTTCTTT.

CDR3 coding DNA: TGTGCCAGCAGCTTACAGGGGAGAGGGCCCAGCGCTAACTATGGCTACACCTTC. Its protein is CASSLQGRGPSANYGYTF. The chain recombines TRBV7-2 with TRBJ1-2; D perhaps matches TRBD1 (6 bases). Trimming removed 2 bases from V and 0 bases from J, with 19 bases in between. Looked up from germline, CDR1 is SGHTA and CDR2 is FQGNSA. The CDR3 consists of 18 residues. Using reference TRBV7-2 and TRBJ1-2 for the parts outside the CDR3, the full variable domain is GAGVSQSPSNKVTEKGKDVELRCDPISGHTALYWYRQSLGQGLEFLIYFQGNSAPDKSGLPSDRFSAERTGGSVSTLTIQRTQQEDSAVYLCASSLQGRGPSANYGYTFGSGTRLTVV.

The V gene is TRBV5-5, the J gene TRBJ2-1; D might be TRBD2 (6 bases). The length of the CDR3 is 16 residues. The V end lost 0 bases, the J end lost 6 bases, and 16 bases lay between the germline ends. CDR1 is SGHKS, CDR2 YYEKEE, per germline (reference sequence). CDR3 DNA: TGTGCCAGCAGCTTGGGGGGCGGGGTAGCGGCCAATGAGCAGTTCTTC. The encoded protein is CASSLGGGVAANEQFF.

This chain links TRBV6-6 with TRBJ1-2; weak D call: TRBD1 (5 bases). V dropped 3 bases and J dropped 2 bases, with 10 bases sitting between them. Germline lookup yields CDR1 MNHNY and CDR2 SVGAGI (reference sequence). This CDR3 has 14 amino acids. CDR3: CASSYASGNYGYTF. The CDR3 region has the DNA TGTGCCAGCAGTTATGCCTCAGGGAACTATGGCTACACCTTC.

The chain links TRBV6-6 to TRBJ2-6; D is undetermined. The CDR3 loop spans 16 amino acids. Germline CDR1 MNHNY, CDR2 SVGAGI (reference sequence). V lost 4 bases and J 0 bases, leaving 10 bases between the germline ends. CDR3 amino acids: CASSSHSGSGANVLTF. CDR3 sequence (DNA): TGTGCCAGCAGTTCACACTCGGGCTCTGGGGCCAACGTCCTGACTTTC.

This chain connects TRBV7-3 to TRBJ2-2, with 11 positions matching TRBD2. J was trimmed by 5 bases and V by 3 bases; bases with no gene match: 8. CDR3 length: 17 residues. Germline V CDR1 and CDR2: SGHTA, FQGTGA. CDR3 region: CASSFVAGGPGTGELFF. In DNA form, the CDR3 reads TGTGCCAGCAGCTTTGTAGCGGGAGGGCCTGGGACCGGGGAGCTGTTTTTT. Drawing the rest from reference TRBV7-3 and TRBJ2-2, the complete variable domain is GAGVSQTPSNKVTEKGKYVELRCDPISGHTALYWYRQSLGQGPEFLIYFQGTGAADDSGLPNDRFFAVRPEGSVSTLKIQRTERGDSAVYLCASSFVAGGPGTGELFFGEGSRLTVL.

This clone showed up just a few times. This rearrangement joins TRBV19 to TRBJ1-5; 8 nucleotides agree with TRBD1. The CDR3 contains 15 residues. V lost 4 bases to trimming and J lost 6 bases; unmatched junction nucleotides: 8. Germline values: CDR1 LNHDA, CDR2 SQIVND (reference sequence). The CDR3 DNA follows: TGTGCCAGTAGTAGGGGACAGGTTTTCGTTCAGCCCCAGCATTTT. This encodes CASSRGQVFVQPQHF.

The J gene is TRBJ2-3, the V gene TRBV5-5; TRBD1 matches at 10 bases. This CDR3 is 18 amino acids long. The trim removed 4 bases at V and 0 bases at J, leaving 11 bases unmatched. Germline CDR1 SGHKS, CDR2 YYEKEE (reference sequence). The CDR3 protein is CASSRQGARVMSTDTQYF. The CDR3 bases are TGTGCCAGCAGCCGACAGGGGGCGCGGGTAATGAGCACAGATACGCAGTATTTT.

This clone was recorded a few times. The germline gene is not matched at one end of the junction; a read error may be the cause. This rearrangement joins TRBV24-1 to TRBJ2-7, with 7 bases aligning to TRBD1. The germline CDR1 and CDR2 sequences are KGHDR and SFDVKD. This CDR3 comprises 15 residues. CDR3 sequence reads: CATSEATGSGWEQYF. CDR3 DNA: TGTGCCACAAGTGAGGCGACAGGGTCGGGTTGGGAGCAGTACTTC.

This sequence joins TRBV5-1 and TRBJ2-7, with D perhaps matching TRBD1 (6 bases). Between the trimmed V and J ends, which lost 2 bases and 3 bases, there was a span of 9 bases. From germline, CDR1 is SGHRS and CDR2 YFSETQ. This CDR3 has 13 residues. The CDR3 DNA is TGCGCCAGCAGCTTCGGGACAAACTACGAGCAGTACTTC. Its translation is CASSFGTNYEQYF.

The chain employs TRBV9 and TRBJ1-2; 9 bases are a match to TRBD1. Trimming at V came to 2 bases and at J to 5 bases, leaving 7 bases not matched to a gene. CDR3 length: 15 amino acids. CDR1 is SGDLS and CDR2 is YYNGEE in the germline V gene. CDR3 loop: CASSVTGTGSYGYTF. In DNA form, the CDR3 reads TGTGCCAGCAGCGTGACCGGGACAGGGTCTTATGGCTACACCTTC. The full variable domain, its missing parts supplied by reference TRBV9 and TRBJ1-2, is DSGVTQTPKHLITATGQRVTLRCSPRSGDLSVYWYQQSLDQGLQFLIQYYNGEERAKGNILERFSAQQFPDLHSELNLSSLELGDSALYFCASSVTGTGSYGYTFGSGTRLTVV.

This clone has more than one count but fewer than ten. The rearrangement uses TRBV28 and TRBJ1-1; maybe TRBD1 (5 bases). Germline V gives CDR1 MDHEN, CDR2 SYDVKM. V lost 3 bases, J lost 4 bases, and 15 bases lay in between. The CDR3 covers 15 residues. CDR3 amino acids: CASSFRLGRGTEAFF. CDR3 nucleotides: TGTGCCAGCAGTTTCCGATTGGGGCGTGGCACTGAAGCTTTCTTT. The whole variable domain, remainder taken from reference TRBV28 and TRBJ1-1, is DVKVTQSSRYLVKRTGEKVFLECVQDMDHENMFWYRQDPGLGLRLIYFSYDVKMKEKGDIPEGYSVSREKKERFSLILESASTNQTSMYLCASSFRLGRGTEAFFGQGTRLTVV.

Here the CDR3 reads CASSLLAGATEAFF. The CDR3 DNA sequence: TGTGCCAGCAGCTTATTGGCGGGGGCCACTGAAGCTTTCTTT. V gene TRBV13 combines with J gene TRBJ1-1; TRBD1 is a possible D gene (6 bases). V dropped 2 bases and J dropped 4 bases, with 11 bases sitting between them. The CDR3 has 14 residues. The germline CDR1 and CDR2 sequences are PRHDT and FYEKMQ (reference sequence).

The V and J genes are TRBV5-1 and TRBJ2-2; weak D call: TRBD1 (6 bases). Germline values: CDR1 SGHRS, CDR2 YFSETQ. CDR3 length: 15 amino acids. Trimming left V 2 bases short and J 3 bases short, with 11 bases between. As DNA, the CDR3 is TGCGCCAGCAGCTTAAGGGCAGGGGACACCGGGGAGCTGTTTTTT. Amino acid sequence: CASSLRAGDTGELFF.

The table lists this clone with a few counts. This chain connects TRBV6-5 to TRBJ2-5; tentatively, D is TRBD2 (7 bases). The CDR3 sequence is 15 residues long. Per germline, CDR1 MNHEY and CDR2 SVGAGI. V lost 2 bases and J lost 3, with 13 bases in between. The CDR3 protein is CASSYGGGWEETQYF. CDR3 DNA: TGTGCCAGCAGTTACGGGGGGGGCTGGGAAGAGACCCAGTACTTC.

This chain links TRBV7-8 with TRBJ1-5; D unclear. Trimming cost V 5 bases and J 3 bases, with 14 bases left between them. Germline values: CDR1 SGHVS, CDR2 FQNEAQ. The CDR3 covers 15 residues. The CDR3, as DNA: TGTGCCAGCAGCCTAGTGGGAGCATTCAATCAGCCCCAGCATTTT. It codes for CASSLVGAFNQPQHF.

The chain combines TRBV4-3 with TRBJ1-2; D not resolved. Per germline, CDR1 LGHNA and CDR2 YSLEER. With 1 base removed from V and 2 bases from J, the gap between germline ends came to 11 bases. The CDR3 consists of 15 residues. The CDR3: CASSQVAHGNYGYTF. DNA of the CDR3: TGCGCCAGCAGCCAAGTAGCTCACGGAAACTATGGCTACACCTTC.

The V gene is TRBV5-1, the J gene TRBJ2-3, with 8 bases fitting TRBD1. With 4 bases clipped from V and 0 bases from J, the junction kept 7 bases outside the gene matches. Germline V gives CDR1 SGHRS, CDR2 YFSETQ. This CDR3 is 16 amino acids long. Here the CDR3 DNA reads TGCGCCAGCAGCCTGGGGGACAGGAGGAGCACAGATACGCAGTATTTT. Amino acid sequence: CASSLGDRRSTDTQYF.

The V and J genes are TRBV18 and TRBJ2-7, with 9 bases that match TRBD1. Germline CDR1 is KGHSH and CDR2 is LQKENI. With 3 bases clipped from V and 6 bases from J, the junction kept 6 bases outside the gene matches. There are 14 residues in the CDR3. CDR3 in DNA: TGTGCCAGCTCACCGGGGACAGGGAAGGGCGAGCAGTACTTC. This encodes CASSPGTGKGEQYF.

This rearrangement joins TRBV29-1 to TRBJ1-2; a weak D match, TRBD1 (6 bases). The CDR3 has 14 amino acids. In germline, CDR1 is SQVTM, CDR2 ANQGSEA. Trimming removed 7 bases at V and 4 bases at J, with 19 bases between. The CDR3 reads CSGTEPGVSYGYTF. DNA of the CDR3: TGCAGCGGGACAGAGCCAGGGGTTAGCTATGGCTACACCTTC.

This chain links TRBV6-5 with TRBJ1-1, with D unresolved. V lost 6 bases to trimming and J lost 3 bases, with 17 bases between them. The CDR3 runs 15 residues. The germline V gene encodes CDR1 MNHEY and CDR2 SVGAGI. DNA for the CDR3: TGTGCCAGCAGGGGATGGGAGGAGATGGACACTGAAGCTTTCTTT. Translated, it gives CASRGWEEMDTEAFF.

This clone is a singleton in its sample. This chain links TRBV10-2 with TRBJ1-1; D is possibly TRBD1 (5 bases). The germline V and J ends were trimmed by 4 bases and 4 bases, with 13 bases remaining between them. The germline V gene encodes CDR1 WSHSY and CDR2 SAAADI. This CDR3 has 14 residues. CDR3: CASSGRGGATEAFF. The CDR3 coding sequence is TGCGCCAGCAGTGGCCGGGGGGGTGCCACTGAAGCTTTCTTT.

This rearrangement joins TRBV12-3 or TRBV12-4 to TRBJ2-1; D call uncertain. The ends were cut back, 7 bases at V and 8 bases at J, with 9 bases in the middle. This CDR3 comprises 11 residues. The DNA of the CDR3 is TGTGCCAGCAACTTGGTGGATGAGCAGTTCTTC. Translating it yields CASNLVDEQFF.

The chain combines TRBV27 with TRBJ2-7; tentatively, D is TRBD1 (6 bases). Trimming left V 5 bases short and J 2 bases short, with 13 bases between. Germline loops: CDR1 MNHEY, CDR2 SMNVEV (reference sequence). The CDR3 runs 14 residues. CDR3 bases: TGTGCCAGCAGTGACACAGGGACGGCCTACGAGCAGTACTTC. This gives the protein CASSDTGTAYEQYF.